This T cell receptor (beta chain) was sequenced for a study of T cells in Graves' hyperthyroidism and ophthalmopathy. Findings and limits, study-wide: Expanded thyroid clonotypes (above 0.001) were mostly also found in blood.

Ophthalmopathy patients all had a Clinical Activity Score of at least 3, a NOSPECS grade of at least 4 and disease under 3 months old. Diagnostic assessment was based on clinical symptoms, serum thyroxine and TRAb, thyroid ultrasound and orbital computed tomography. Amplification yielded TCR beta CDR3 regions, with RNA transcripts as the source. The primer set for the first-round RT-PCR of the TCR CDR3 was HTBI. One entry per CDR3 protein results from TCRdb running MiXCR on the multiplex PCR reads. The table lists 500,000 to 650,000 distinct CDR3 sequences, just under 20% of them singletons, with approximately 48% in the top ten. This clonotype showed up just once. The antigen is undetermined. The sequence derives from a man aged 40-49 years with Graves' ophthalmopathy. What was sequenced was blood.

CDR3 bases: TGTGCCATCAGTTCCCTTGGACAGGTTCCACTCTACGAGCAGTACTTC. Translating it yields CAISSLGQVPLYEQYF. V and J are TRBV10-3 and TRBJ2-7; 7 positions agree with TRBD1. V trimming: 5 bases; J trimming: 3 bases; junction bases outside the gene matches: 13. Germline-derived CDR1 and CDR2 are ENHRY and SYGVKD. The length of the CDR3 is 16 residues.